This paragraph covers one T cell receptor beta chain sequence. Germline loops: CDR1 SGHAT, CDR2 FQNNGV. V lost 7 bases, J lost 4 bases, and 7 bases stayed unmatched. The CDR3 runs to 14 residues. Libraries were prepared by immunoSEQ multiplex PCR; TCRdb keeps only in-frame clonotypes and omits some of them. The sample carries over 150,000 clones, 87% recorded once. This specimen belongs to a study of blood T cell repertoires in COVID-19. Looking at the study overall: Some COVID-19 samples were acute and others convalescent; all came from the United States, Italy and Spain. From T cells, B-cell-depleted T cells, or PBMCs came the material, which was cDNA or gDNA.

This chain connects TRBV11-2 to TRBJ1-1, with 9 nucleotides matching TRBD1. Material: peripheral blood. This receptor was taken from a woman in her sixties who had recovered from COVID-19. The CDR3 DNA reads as TGTGCCAGCATCAGGACAGGGGACCCCACTGAAGCTTTCTTT. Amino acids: CASIRTGDPTEAFF. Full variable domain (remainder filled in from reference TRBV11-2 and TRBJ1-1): EAGVAQSPRYKIIEKRQSVAFWCNPISGHATLYWYQQILGQGPKLLIQFQNNGVVDDSQLPKDRFSAERLKGVDSTLKIQPAKLEDSAVYLCASIRTGDPTEAFFGQGTRLTVV.